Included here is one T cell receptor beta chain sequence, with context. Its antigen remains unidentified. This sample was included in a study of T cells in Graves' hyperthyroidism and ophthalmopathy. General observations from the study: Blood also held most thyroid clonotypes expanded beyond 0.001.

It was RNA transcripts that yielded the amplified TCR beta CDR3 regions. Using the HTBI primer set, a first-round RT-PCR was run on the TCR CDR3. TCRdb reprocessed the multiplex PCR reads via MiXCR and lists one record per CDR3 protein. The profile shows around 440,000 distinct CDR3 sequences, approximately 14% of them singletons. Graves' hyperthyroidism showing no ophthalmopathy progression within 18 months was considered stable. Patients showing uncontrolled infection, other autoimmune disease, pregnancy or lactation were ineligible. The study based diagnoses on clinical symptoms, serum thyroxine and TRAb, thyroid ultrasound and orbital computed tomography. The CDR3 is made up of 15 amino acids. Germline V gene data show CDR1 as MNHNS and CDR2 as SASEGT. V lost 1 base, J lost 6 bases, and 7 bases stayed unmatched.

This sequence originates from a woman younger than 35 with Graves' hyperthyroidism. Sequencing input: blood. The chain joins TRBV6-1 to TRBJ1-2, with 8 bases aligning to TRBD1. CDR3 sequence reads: CASSEVGTGRNGYTF. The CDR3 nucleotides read TGTGCCAGCAGTGAAGTCGGGACAGGCAGGAATGGCTACACCTTC.